These T cell receptor beta chains were read from a single sample in a study of graft-versus-host responses after intestinal transplantation. TCRdb keeps only in-frame clones here, not all; method: immunoSEQ multiplex PCR. This table holds 11,000 to 15,000 clones, 30% to 35% found once. This specimen consisted of alloreactive CD8+ T cells from a mixed lymphocyte reaction culture, obtained before intestinal transplant. The receptors were gathered from a human patient who received an intestinal transplant. Both conserved end residues are part of each CDR3.

V gene: TRBV29-1
J gene: TRBJ1-1
CDR3 protein: CSVFGVEDTEAFF

V gene: TRBV21-1
J gene: TRBJ2-7
CDR3 protein: CASSHFYEQYF

V gene: TRBV4-3
J gene: TRBJ2-3
CDR3 protein: CASSLAVTDTQYF

V gene: TRBV7-2
J gene: TRBJ1-1
CDR3 protein: CASSLMQGGTEAFF

V gene: TRBV4-3
J gene: TRBJ2-5
CDR3 protein: CASSQEVPGETQYF

V gene: TRBV18
J gene: TRBJ2-7
CDR3 protein: CASSPETGGIVQYF

V gene: TRBV6-5
J gene: TRBJ1-5
CDR3 protein: CASSRTANQPQHF

V gene: TRBV5-5
J gene: TRBJ2-2
CDR3 protein: CASSGGGNSNTGELFF

V gene: TRBV30
J gene: TRBJ2-1
CDR3 protein: CAWSVQAGIVDEQFF

V gene: TRBV11-2
J gene: TRBJ1-1
CDR3 protein: CASSLWAEGNTEAFF

V gene: TRBV29-1
J gene: TRBJ2-3
CDR3 protein: CSVGLAGGADTQYF

V gene: TRBV11-2
J gene: TRBJ2-7
CDR3 protein: CASSLGAAGGYEQYF

V gene: TRBV9
J gene: TRBJ1-2
CDR3 protein: CASSVMSGGASGYTF

V gene: TRBV4-1
J gene: TRBJ2-5
CDR3 protein: CASSHLAGGLETQYF

V gene: TRBV6-6
J gene: TRBJ2-1
CDR3 protein: CASTQGNYNEQFF

V gene: TRBV10-3
J gene: TRBJ2-7
CDR3 protein: CAISDEGQLTYEQYF

V gene: TRBV30
J gene: TRBJ2-7
CDR3 protein: CAWSGVDYEQYF

V gene: TRBV5-6
J gene: TRBJ1-5
CDR3 protein: CASSLSGVYQPQHF

V gene: TRBV30
J gene: TRBJ2-1
CDR3 protein: CAWSVLNEQFF

V gene: TRBV5-1
J gene: TRBJ2-7
CDR3 protein: CASSLTYGTAYEQYF

V gene: TRBV6-5
J gene: TRBJ2-7
CDR3 protein: CASSYFEGDYEQYF

V gene: TRBV4-1
J gene: TRBJ2-2
CDR3 protein: CASSPSGSTGELFF

V gene: TRBV7-8
J gene: TRBJ2-7
CDR3 protein: CASSPGHAYEQYF

V gene: TRBV27
J gene: TRBJ2-7
CDR3 protein: CASRNSGVYEQYF

V gene: TRBV4-3
J gene: TRBJ1-2
CDR3 protein: CASSQDSTGAGYGYTF

V gene: TRBV4-3
J gene: TRBJ2-1
CDR3 protein: CASSQDDRGGSYNEQFF

V gene: TRBV10-3
J gene: TRBJ1-1
CDR3 protein: CAISEWGEDEAFF